The TCR beta chain under discussion was sequenced for a study of blood T cells in healthy people across ages. The table lists this clonotype with a few counts. At one of its ends the junction is not consistent with the germline gene, which may arise from a read error. Through a sample-barcoded 5' primer and a J-beta primer mix, a second PCR was run for roughly 6 to 12 cycles. TCRdb ran MiXCR on the 5' RACE reads and lists one entry per CDR3 protein. This table holds hundreds of thousands of distinct CDR3 sequences, about 21% found once. Material for sequencing was blood. The source of this sequence is a man between 65 and 85 years old in good health.

This CDR3 is CSAGDQGLAAYNEQFF. Here the CDR3 DNA reads TGCAGTGCTGGAGATCAGGGACTAGCGGCGTACAATGAGCAGTTCTTC. This rearrangement joins TRBV20-1 to TRBJ2-5, with 11 bases aligning to TRBD2. The DNA end favors TRBJ2-1, so the J call may be wrong. Germline-derived CDR1 and CDR2 are DFQATT and SNEGSKA (reference sequence). The CDR3 contains 16 residues.